This section outlines one T cell receptor beta chain sequence together with its context. These data belong to a study of T cells in Graves' hyperthyroidism and ophthalmopathy. RNA transcripts were the template for amplifying TCR beta CDR3 regions. HTBI primers were employed in a first-round RT-PCR of the TCR CDR3. TCRdb re-analysed the multiplex PCR reads in MiXCR, keeping a single row per CDR3 protein. Of 270,000 or so distinct CDR3 sequences listed, 25% are singletons. The sequence derives from a man aged 35-49 years with Graves' hyperthyroidism that later progressed to Graves' ophthalmopathy. The sequencing input was blood.

CDR3 DNA: TGTGCCAGCAGTTATAAGGACAACAGGGAAGCTTTCTTT. As protein: CASSYKDNREAFF. The gene calls are TRBV6-2 or TRBV6-3 and TRBJ1-1; D possibly corresponds to TRBD1 (5 bases). CDR3 length equals 13 residues. From germline, CDR1 is MNHEY and CDR2 SVGEGT. V was clipped by 3 bases and J by 8 bases, with 13 bases between them.